A selection of T cell receptor beta chains follows, all from one sample in a study of somatic mutations in cytotoxic T cells in rheumatoid arthritis. Assay used: immunoSEQ multiplex PCR; TCRdb lists only in-frame clones, some missing. The sample yields about 20,000 clones, roughly 84% seen once. Sequencing input: CD8+ T cells sorted from blood. These receptors originate from a woman between 50 and 59 years old in good health. CDR3s include the opening cysteine and the closing phenylalanine or tryptophan. Each record gives: J gene, D gene, V gene, clone size, CDR3 protein, CDR3 DNA. D genes are given only for firm matches. Where a row states a size, it is once, few, many or the class of an expanded clone; other rows omit it.

TRBJ2-5,-,TRBV14,-,CASSQDLDRPTKETQYF,TGTGCCAGCAGCCAAGATTTGGACAGACCAACGAAGGAGACCCAGTACTTC
TRBJ1-1,-,TRBV5-6,-,CASSSFMNTEAFF,TGTGCCAGCAGCTCTTTTATGAACACTGAAGCTTTCTTT
TRBJ1-1,-,TRBV6-5,-,CASSYSGVNTEAFF,TGTGCCAGCAGTTACTCGGGAGTGAACACTGAAGCTTTCTTT
TRBJ2-3,-,TRBV18,-,CASSLEPLGADTQYF,TGTGCCAGCTCACTCGAACCTTTAGGAGCAGATACGCAGTATTTT
TRBJ1-1,TRBD1,TRBV9,-,CASSVGGQGMNTEAFF,TGTGCCAGCAGCGTAGGGGGACAGGGGATGAACACTGAAGCTTTCTTT
TRBJ1-2,-,TRBV25-1,-,CASSEFGGANYGYTF,TGTGCCAGCAGTGAATTCGGGGGAGCTAACTATGGCTACACCTTC
TRBJ2-3,TRBD1,TRBV7-2,-,CASSPPGRDRIDTDTQYF,TGTGCCAGCAGCCCACCCGGTAGGGACAGGATTGACACAGATACGCAGTATTTT
TRBJ2-3,TRBD1,TRBV4-2,-,CASSQDPGQGSDTQYF,TGTGCCAGCAGCCAAGATCCGGGACAGGGATCAGATACGCAGTATTTT
TRBJ1-3,-,TRBV11-2,-,CASSLLPSRSGNTIYF,TGTGCCAGCAGCTTACTTCCCTCCCGATCTGGAAACACCATATATTTT
TRBJ2-1,TRBD1,TRBV5-1,-,CASNLMDRADYNEQFF,TGCGCCAGCAACCTAATGGACAGGGCCGACTACAATGAGCAGTTCTTC
TRBJ2-7,-,TRBV9,once,CASSVDPGAYEQYF,TGTGCCAGCAGCGTAGATCCGGGGGCCTACGAGCAGTACTTC
TRBJ1-4,-,TRBV19,-,CASSSAGSNEKLFF,TGTGCCAGTAGTTCAGCAGGGTCTAATGAAAAACTGTTTTTT
TRBJ2-7,TRBD1,TRBV27,-,CASSLAGTGSYEQYF,TGTGCCAGCAGTTTAGCCGGGACAGGGTCCTACGAGCAGTACTTC
TRBJ2-3,TRBD2,TRBV6-4,-,CASSDGTSGVDTQYF,TGTGCCAGCAGTGACGGGACTAGCGGGGTGGATACGCAGTATTTT
TRBJ1-1,-,TRBV28,-,CASSNRARNTEAFF,TGTGCCAGCAGTAACAGGGCTAGGAACACTGAAGCTTTCTTT
TRBJ1-1,-,TRBV25-1,-,CASKRGYEAFF,TGTGCCAGCAAGAGGGGTTATGAAGCTTTCTTT
TRBJ1-2,TRBD1,TRBV27,-,CASSFLGTGGAGAGYTF,TGTGCCAGCAGTTTTCTCGGGACAGGGGGCGCTGGGGCTGGCTACACCTTC
TRBJ2-5,TRBD2,TRBV5-1,-,CASSLALAGGNQETQYF,TGCGCCAGCAGCTTGGCTTTAGCGGGGGGCAACCAAGAGACCCAGTACTTC
TRBJ1-1,-,TRBV27,-,CASSILSSGTEAFF,TGTGCCAGCAGTATTCTATCCAGCGGAACTGAAGCTTTCTTT
TRBJ2-3,TRBD2,TRBV5-4,-,CASSLGPLAGAISTDTQYF,TGTGCCAGCAGCTTGGGGCCGCTAGCGGGGGCCATAAGCACAGATACGCAGTATTTT
TRBJ2-2,-,TRBV27,once,CASSLFESGELFF,TGTGCCAGCAGTTTATTTGAGAGCGGGGAGCTGTTTTTT
TRBJ1-6,-,TRBV19,few,CATNLPPLHF,TGTGCCACCAACCTTCCACCCCTCCACTTT
TRBJ2-7,TRBD1,TRBV14,-,CASSQDLIGTGFYEQYF,TGTGCCAGCAGCCAAGACCTGATCGGGACAGGGTTCTACGAGCAGTACTTC
TRBJ2-1,-,TRBV4-3,-,CASSQTAGTYNEQFF,TGCGCCAGCAGCCAAACGGCGGGGACTTACAATGAGCAGTTCTTC
TRBJ1-2,-,TRBV7-2,-,CASSLWDYGYTF,TGTGCCAGCAGCTTATGGGACTATGGCTACACCTTC
TRBJ2-2,TRBD2,TRBV27,-,CASSHGTSGGLNTGELFF,TGTGCCAGCAGTCACGGGACTAGCGGGGGATTGAACACCGGGGAGCTGTTTTTT
TRBJ1-1,TRBD1,TRBV6-1,-,CASRRQGAMNAEAFF,TGTGCCAGCAGGAGACAGGGGGCCATGAACGCTGAAGCTTTCTTT
TRBJ1-5,-,TRBV6-5,few,CASSYGVGTQPQHF,TGTGCCAGCAGTTATGGAGTGGGCACTCAGCCCCAGCATTTT
TRBJ2-3,-,TRBV7-2,-,CASSQHPADTQYF,TGTGCCAGCAGCCAACACCCAGCAGATACGCAGTATTTT